One sample yielded the 30 T cell receptor beta chains listed below, sequenced in a study of fetal regulatory T cell absence and autoimmunity. The table came from immunoSEQ multiplex PCR; TCRdb's copy has only in-frame clones and leaves some out. Found here are more than 85,000 clones, about three quarters of them singletons; the top ten hold 1.5% to 2%. Sequencing was carried out using pancreas tissue. The source is a male donor with IPEX syndrome.

V usage is TRBV5-6 and J usage is TRBJ2-7; TRBD1 is a possible D gene (5 bases). Germline V CDR1 and CDR2: SGHDT, YYEEEE. This CDR3 comprises 13 residues. Trimming removed 0 bases at V and 4 bases at J, with 8 bases between. CDR3 amino acids: CASSLDRIYEQYF. The CDR3 bases are TGTGCCAGCAGCTTGGACAGGATATACGAGCAGTACTTC. The whole variable domain, remainder taken from reference TRBV5-6 and TRBJ2-7, is DAGVTQSPTHLIKTRGQQVTLRCSPKSGHDTVSWYQQALGQGPQFIFQYYEEEERQRGNFPDRFSGHQFPNYSSELNVNALLLGDSALYLCASSLDRIYEQYFGPGTRLTVT.

The chain carries TRBV7-9 and TRBJ2-3; D is ambiguous. Trimming took off 2 bases at V and 2 bases at J, with 8 bases between the two ends. Germline lookup yields CDR1 SEHNR and CDR2 FQNEAQ (reference sequence). The CDR3 extends over 14 amino acids. CDR3 bases: TGTGCCAGCAGCTTATATAGGGACACAGATACGCAGTATTTT. Translating it yields CASSLYRDTDTQYF.

A few counts support this clone. The chain is built from TRBV2 and TRBJ1-1; D is undetermined. V was pared by 6 bases and J by 4 bases, with 9 bases between. Germline assignment: CDR1 SNHLY and CDR2 FYNNEI. The CDR3 is 12 amino acids. CDR3 residues: CASRGGRTEAFF. The CDR3 region has the DNA TGTGCCAGCAGGGGCGGGCGCACTGAAGCTTTCTTT.

Here the CDR3 DNA reads TGTGCCAGCAGTGAATTCGCTGGGACTAGCGGGGGATCGAATATTTACAATGAGCAGTTCTTC. Its protein is CASSEFAGTSGGSNIYNEQFF. The chain links TRBV2 to TRBJ2-1; 14 positions agree with TRBD2. CDR1 SNHLY and CDR2 FYNNEI come from the germline V gene. CDR3 length equals 21 residues. The V gene end was trimmed by 2 bases and the J gene end by 4 bases; junction bases not matched to a gene: 16.

In nucleotides, the CDR3 is TGTGCCAGCACGCCGGGGGGGAAGACTTACGGGAATGAGCAGTTCTTC. Protein sequence: CASTPGGKTYGNEQFF. The chain couples TRBV13 to TRBJ2-1; TRBD2 matches at 8 bases. V shed 7 bases and J 7 bases; nucleotides not matched to a gene: 15. The germline V gene encodes CDR1 PRHDT and CDR2 FYEKMQ (reference sequence). The CDR3 is made up of 16 amino acids.

The chain joins TRBV5-1 to TRBJ2-5; 11 positions agree with TRBD2. Germline-derived CDR1 and CDR2 are SGHRS and YFSETQ. This CDR3 region has 14 residues. The V segment lost 1 base and the J segment 4 bases; nucleotides outside the gene matches: 0. In DNA form, the CDR3 reads TGCGCCAGCAGCTTGACTAGCGGGGGAGAGACCCAGTACTTC. Its translation: CASSLTSGGETQYF.

In this sample, this clone turned up a few times. Here the CDR3 DNA reads TGTGCCAGCAGTCTGACAGCGAACTCTGGAAACACCATATATTTT. This translates into CASSLTANSGNTIYF. The V call is TRBV27, the J call TRBJ1-3; TRBD1 might be the D (5 bases). Trimming removed 5 bases at V and 0 bases at J, with 11 bases between. This CDR3 has 15 residues. Germline CDR1 is MNHEY and CDR2 is SMNVEV (reference sequence).

The rearrangement uses TRBV4-1 and TRBJ1-2, with D unresolved. The V and J ends lost 1 base and 7 bases respectively, with 4 bases between them. The CDR3 consists of 11 residues. CDR1 is MGHRA and CDR2 is YSYEKL in the germline V gene. The CDR3 region is CASSQGLGYTF. CDR3 in DNA: TGCGCCAGCAGCCAAGGCCTTGGCTACACCTTC.

The CDR3 reads CAWGQGNQPQHF. CDR3 bases: TGTGCCTGGGGACAGGGCAATCAGCCCCAGCATTTT. The chain recombines TRBV30 with TRBJ1-5, with 7 bases fitting TRBD1. CDR1 is GTSNPN, CDR2 SVGIG, per germline (reference sequence). With V trimmed by 5 bases and J by 2 bases, 0 bases remained unmatched. The CDR3 covers 12 residues.

This clone was counted only a few times. This chain uses TRBV4-2 with TRBJ2-7; D gene unclear. Per the germline V gene, CDR1 is LGHNA and CDR2 is YNFKEQ. Trimming pared 0 bases from V and 0 bases from J, leaving 6 bases between. The CDR3 is made up of 14 amino acids. The CDR3 region has the DNA TGTGCCAGCAGCCAAGATCACTACTCCTACGAGCAGTACTTC. Translated, it gives CASSQDHYSYEQYF.

CDR3: CASSFSGGREQYF. The CDR3 DNA follows: TGTGCCAGCAGCTTCAGCGGGGGGCGAGAGCAGTACTTC. The genes are TRBV7-6 and TRBJ2-7; TRBD2 matches at 9 bases. The length of the CDR3 is 13 residues. Germline V CDR1 and CDR2: SGHVS, FNYEAQ. After removal of 3 bases from V and 7 bases from J, the junction contained 4 bases not matched to a gene.

V is TRBV10-3 and J is TRBJ2-3; 14 bases fit TRBD2. Per the germline V gene, CDR1 is ENHRY and CDR2 is SYGVKD. This CDR3 region has 16 residues. Trimming removed 6 bases from V and 1 base from J; junction bases left unmatched: 3. CDR3 sequence: CAISPGLAGGTDTQYF. The DNA for the CDR3 is TGTGCCATCAGCCCGGGACTAGCGGGAGGCACAGATACGCAGTATTTT.

The rearrangement uses TRBV7-9 and TRBJ2-1, with 7 bases matching TRBD2. With 3 bases clipped from V and 8 bases from J, the junction kept 10 bases outside the gene matches. This CDR3 spans 15 amino acids. Germline CDR1 and CDR2: SEHNR and FQNEAQ (reference sequence). The CDR3 reads CASSFRGREGDEQFF. Here the CDR3 DNA reads TGTGCCAGCAGCTTCCGAGGCAGGGAGGGTGATGAGCAGTTCTTC.

The sample holds a few counts of this clone. The chain joins TRBV5-4 to TRBJ1-1; no firm D call. Germline CDR1 SGHNT, CDR2 YYREEE (reference sequence). The CDR3 length is 12 residues. Trimming stripped 0 bases from V and 4 bases from J, with 4 bases between. CDR3 amino acids: CASSLGATEAFF. CDR3 nucleotide sequence: TGTGCCAGCAGCTTGGGGGCCACTGAAGCTTTCTTT. Drawing the rest from reference TRBV5-4 and TRBJ1-1, the complete variable domain is ETGVTQSPTHLIKTRGQQVTLRCSSQSGHNTVSWYQQALGQGPQFIFQYYREEENGRGNFPPRFSGLQFPNYSSELNVNALELDDSALYLCASSLGATEAFFGQGTRLTVV.

The chain is built from TRBV19 and TRBJ2-4; the D gene is possibly TRBD2 (5 bases). This CDR3 spans 14 amino acids. Trimming removed 1 base at V and 3 bases at J, with 7 bases between. Germline V lookup: CDR1 LNHDA, CDR2 SQIVND (reference sequence). CDR3 amino acids: CASSIAGFKNIQYF. The CDR3 DNA sequence: TGTGCCAGTAGTATAGCGGGATTCAAAAACATTCAGTACTTC.

The V call is TRBV6-5, the J call TRBJ1-6; D call uncertain. Germline assignment: CDR1 MNHEY and CDR2 SVGAGI. V lost 6 bases to trimming and J lost 6 bases, with 12 bases between them. This CDR3 spans 14 amino acids. The CDR3 DNA follows: TGTGCCAGCAGCTCGAGAGGGCTTAATTCACCCCTCCACTTT. Amino acids: CASSSRGLNSPLHF.

The chain employs TRBV6-1 and TRBJ2-7; 16 bases map to TRBD2. Germline CDR1 is MNHNS and CDR2 is SASEGT. This CDR3 spans 16 amino acids. V dropped 4 bases and J dropped 4; count of bases not matched to a gene: 4. The CDR3: CASSVGTSGRGYEQYF. CDR3 nucleotides: TGTGCCAGCAGTGTCGGGACTAGCGGGAGGGGGTACGAGCAGTACTTC.

This clone has just a few counts. V is TRBV27 and J is TRBJ1-1; D perhaps matches TRBD1 (6 bases). V lost 4 bases and J 9 bases, leaving 9 bases between the germline ends. The CDR3 extends over 11 amino acids. Germline V CDR1 and CDR2: MNHEY, SMNVEV (reference sequence). CDR3 loop: CASSSGAQAFF. DNA for the CDR3: TGTGCCAGCAGTTCAGGGGCGCAAGCTTTCTTT.

The V call is TRBV5-6, the J call TRBJ2-7, with TRBD1 identical over 9 bases. Trimming took 0 bases from V and 5 from J; bases not matched to a gene: 9. Germline CDR1 is SGHDT and CDR2 is YYEEEE. CDR3 size: 16 residues. In DNA form, the CDR3 reads TGTGCCAGCAGCTTGGACCCGGGACAGGGCGGAAACGAGCAGTACTTC. Translation gives CASSLDPGQGGNEQYF.

The chain is built from TRBV11-2 and TRBJ1-1; no clear D. The length of the CDR3 is 12 residues. V was cut by 5 bases and J by 10 bases, with 14 bases left in between. In germline, CDR1 is SGHAT, CDR2 FQNNGV. In DNA, the CDR3 is TGTGCCAGCAGCCTCACAGCCGGAGGAGCTTTCTTT. This encodes CASSLTAGGAFF.

V usage is TRBV6-1 and J usage is TRBJ2-1; no firm D call. The CDR3 runs to 13 residues. Germline assignment: CDR1 MNHNS and CDR2 SASEGT. Trimming took off 8 bases at V and 0 bases at J, with 8 bases between the two ends. CDR3 protein: CASGISSYNEQFF. Written as DNA, the CDR3 is TGTGCCAGCGGGATTAGCTCCTACAATGAGCAGTTCTTC.

This chain uses TRBV14 with TRBJ1-2; D is unresolved. The V end lost 0 bases, the J end lost 13 bases, and 15 bases lay between the germline ends. This CDR3 is built from 13 residues. Germline V CDR1 and CDR2: SGHDN, FVKESK. CDR3 DNA: TGTGCCAGCAGCCAAGATCCCTGGACTCACCCCACCTTC. This translates into CASSQDPWTHPTF. Combining the CDR3 with reference TRBV14 and TRBJ1-2 gives the whole variable domain EAGVTQFPSHSVIEKGQTVTLRCDPISGHDNLYWYRRVMGKEIKFLLHFVKESKQDESGMPNNRFLAERTGGTYSTLKVQPAELEDSGVYFCASSQDPWTHPTFGSGTRLTVV.

The V call is TRBV13, the J call TRBJ1-2, with 7 bases identical to TRBD1. The trim removed 5 bases at V and 4 bases at J, leaving 4 bases unmatched. This CDR3 is 13 amino acids long. Germline CDR1 PRHDT, CDR2 FYEKMQ (reference sequence). CDR3: CASSVTGSYGYTF. The CDR3 coding sequence is TGTGCCAGCAGCGTGACAGGGAGCTATGGCTACACCTTC.

This chain joins TRBV2 and TRBJ2-7, with unresolved D. Germline lookup yields CDR1 SNHLY and CDR2 FYNNEI. Trimming removed 2 bases from V and 3 bases from J, with 20 bases in between. The CDR3 totals 17 residues. In DNA, the CDR3 is TGTGCCAGCAGTGAAAAGGCCATCCCCGATTTCGGCTACGAGCAGTACTTC. It is translated as CASSEKAIPDFGYEQYF. Looking up the rest from reference TRBV2 and TRBJ2-7 gives the full variable domain: EPEVTQTPSHQVTQMGQEVILRCVPISNHLYFYWYRQILGQKVEFLVSFYNNEISEKSEIFDDQFSVERPDGSNFTLKIRSTKLEDSAMYFCASSEKAIPDFGYEQYFGPGTRLTVT.

This rearrangement joins TRBV6-1 to TRBJ2-3; tentative D call: TRBD1 (6 bases). The CDR3 runs 11 residues. Per the germline V gene, CDR1 is MNHNS and CDR2 is SASEGT. V dropped 7 bases and J dropped 9 bases, with 11 bases sitting between them. DNA for the CDR3: TGTGCCAGCAAAGGGGGACACACGCAGTATTTT. Translated: CASKGGHTQYF.

This chain uses TRBV20-1 with TRBJ2-1; D gene unclear. Per the germline V gene, CDR1 is DFQATT and CDR2 is SNEGSKA (reference sequence). V shed 1 base and J shed 6 bases, with 4 bases lying between them. The length of the CDR3 is 11 residues. The chain's CDR3 is CSARGGNEQFF. DNA for the CDR3: TGCAGTGCTAGAGGGGGCAATGAGCAGTTCTTC.

CDR3 sequence (DNA): TGTGCCAGCAGTGTAAGGGATACGCAGTATTTT. It yields the protein CASSVRDTQYF. The chain combines TRBV25-1 with TRBJ2-3; D ambiguous. Trimming removed 4 bases from V and 6 bases from J, with 5 bases in between. The germline V gene encodes CDR1 MGHDK and CDR2 SYGVNS. There are 11 residues in the CDR3.

The V and J genes are TRBV28 and TRBJ2-2, with 8 bases lining up with TRBD1. Germline CDR1 MDHEN, CDR2 SYDVKM. The CDR3 consists of 16 residues. With 4 bases clipped from V and 2 bases from J, the junction kept 6 bases outside the gene matches. For the CDR3, the DNA is TGTGCCAGCAGTTCAACAGGGGGGCCTAACACCGGGGAGCTGTTTTTT. It codes for CASSSTGGPNTGELFF. Full variable domain (rest looked up from reference TRBV28 and TRBJ2-2): DVKVTQSSRYLVKRTGEKVFLECVQDMDHENMFWYRQDPGLGLRLIYFSYDVKMKEKGDIPEGYSVSREKKERFSLILESASTNQTSMYLCASSSTGGPNTGELFFGEGSRLTVL.

The CDR3, as DNA: TGTGCCATCAGTGAGTGGCTTAATGAAAAACTGTTTTTT. This translates into CAISEWLNEKLFF. V usage is TRBV10-3 and J usage is TRBJ1-4; D not resolved. The CDR3 extends over 13 amino acids. V was cut by 1 base and J by 4 bases, with 4 bases left in between. Germline-derived CDR1 and CDR2 are ENHRY and SYGVKD.

This chain links TRBV27 with TRBJ1-1; D remains ambiguous. The CDR3 runs to 13 residues. Germline V lookup: CDR1 MNHEY, CDR2 SMNVEV (reference sequence). Between the trimmed V and J ends, which lost 1 base and 1 base, there was a span of 4 bases. CDR3 loop: CASSLWENTEAFF. The DNA of the CDR3 is TGTGCCAGCAGTTTATGGGAGAACACTGAAGCTTTCTTT.